Sequencing of this TCR beta chain was carried out in a study of blood T cell repertoires in COVID-19 (TCRdb year 2020). At the level of the whole study: The collaborator samples originated in the United States, Italy and Spain and spanned the acute and convalescent phases of COVID-19. The repertoires were released in a freely available public database intended as a resource for research on the immune response to SARS-CoV-2. The dataset comprised deeply sampled blood TCRbeta repertoires from subjects exposed to, actively infected with, or recovered from COVID-19. Sample metadata almost always included a de-identified subject ID, COVID-19 status, age in years and sex. The samples were drawn from two sources: the first 160 participants of the ongoing ImmuneRACE study, and some 1,300 subjects contributed by 6 global collaborators. The prospective study material was composed of cDNA or gDNA derived from T cells, B-cell-depleted T cells, or PBMCs. Where HLA class I and class II types were available, the types were taken from metadata supplied by the sample provider, not from assay-based typing.

The study at large found these results: The amount of clinical and demographic metadata varied by source and participant and was provided uncurated.

Germline trimming amounts to 6 bases on V and 6 bases on J, with 11 as the count of junction bases outside the gene matches. Including cysteine and phenylalanine, the CDR3 has 16 amino acids. Here the CDR3 DNA is all that survives: 48 bases in frame from base 1. The CDR1 and CDR2 encoded by the germline V gene (reference sequence) are MNHEY and SMNVEV. Whole blood was collected in K2EDTA tubes by collaborating institutions according to the institutions' own protocols. For TCRbeta analysis, collaborators shipped samples in one of three forms: frozen whole blood, isolated PBMCs, or DNA extracted from either of those sample types. Worth noting for this clone: Its antigen remains undetermined. Base qualities are missing; no much larger clone stands one base away.

TCRbeta CDR3 regions were amplified from genomic DNA using the immunoSEQ Assay, a bias-controlled multiplex PCR. Per the source publication's procedure: The number of nucleated cells in each sample was estimated by amplification of reference gene primers within the assay. To quantify the absolute abundance of each unique TCRbeta CDR3 rearrangement, sequence reads were collapsed and filtered. For each sample, productive Simpson clonality was calculated as the square root of Simpson's diversity index over productive rearrangements. This is the immuneACCESS table as TCRdb keeps it, with only in-frame sequences that have V and J called. A part of the clones is gone; compared with another copy, unresolved V genes explain less than half, and the rest is unexplained. V and J calls and clone size follow that table, whereas D and trimming were derived from the DNA. The sample data list around 140,000 clones, and almost 85% of these were observed just once. Clones ranked in the top ten supply approximately 1.5% of the sample.

The sequenced sample was peripheral blood. The sequence derives from a man aged 55 to 70 with acute or convalescent COVID-19. The chain uses TRBV27 and TRBJ2-3; TRBD2 lines up with 11 middle nucleotides. The nucleotide sequence reads TGTGCCAGCAGACCATTGACTAGCGGGGACAGGGATACGCAGTATTTT. Its coded protein is CASRPLTSGDRDTQYF.